This record covers a single TCR beta chain. This sample is drawn from a study of blood T cell repertoires in COVID-19. Study-level information: COVID-19 samples, acute and convalescent, were from the United States, Italy and Spain. T cells, B-cell-depleted T cells, or PBMCs supplied cDNA or gDNA.

The repertoire was sequenced with immunoSEQ multiplex PCR; TCRdb's copy has only in-frame clones and lacks some. The data show around 290,000 clones, about nine tenths seen once. The sequenced sample consisted of PBMCs or T cells enriched from blood (not recorded which). The receptor's source is a young woman who had recovered from COVID-19.

The CDR3, as DNA: TGTGCCAGCAGTTTCCTCCAGGGGGCCTTTTATGAAAAACTGTTTTTT. It is translated as CASSFLQGAFYEKLFF. V and J are TRBV28 and TRBJ1-4, with 8 bases matching TRBD1. The V and J ends lost 3 bases and 6 bases, in that order; junction bases with no gene match: 9. The CDR3 runs to 16 residues. Germline loops: CDR1 MDHEN, CDR2 SYDVKM.